A selection of T cell receptor beta chains follows, all from one sample in a study of beta chain features in type 1 diabetes. The method was immunoSEQ multiplex PCR; TCRdb's version includes in-frame clones alone and lacks a portion of them. The profile covers about 900,000 clones, with about a sixth appearing a single time and around 0.02% taken by the ten largest. The sequenced sample consisted of naive CD4+ T cells from blood. These receptors came from a woman aged 18-30 years in good health. The CDR3 runs from the conserved cysteine through the conserved F or W. Each record gives: CDR3 length, D gene, J gene, V gene, clone size, CDR3 DNA, CDR3 protein. The D gene is left open where the match is weak. Expanded clones are given a class, and other clones once, few, many or no size at all.

>14|-|TRBJ2-5|TRBV7-2|few
TGTGCCAGCAGCTCTACCTCTTTTCGAGAGACCCAGTACTTC
CASSSTSFRETQYF
>15|-|TRBJ2-1|TRBV13|-
TGTGCCAGCAGCTACAGGGTTCCCTCCTACAATGAGCAGTTCTTC
CASSYRVPSYNEQFF
>13|-|TRBJ2-3|TRBV5-1|few
TGCGCCAGCAGCCGGGGCGGGTCAGATACGCAGTATTTT
CASSRGGSDTQYF
>13|-|TRBJ1-1|TRBV6-5|-
TGTGCCAGCAGTTTAGGGACCAACACTGAAGCTTTCTTT
CASSLGTNTEAFF
>14|TRBD2|TRBJ2-7|TRBV5-6|few
TGTGCCAGCAGCTGGACTAGCGGGAGCTACGAGCAGTACTTC
CASSWTSGSYEQYF
>16|-|TRBJ2-5|TRBV11-2|-
TGTGCCAGCAGCTTCGGCATCAGGGCGCTGGGGGAGACCCAGTACTTC
CASSFGIRALGETQYF
>13|TRBD1|TRBJ1-1|TRBV19|-
TGTGCCACCAATGACAGGGGATGGACTGAAGCTTTCTTT
CATNDRGWTEAFF
>14|-|TRBJ1-1|TRBV5-1|few
TGCGCCAGCAGCTCGGACGGCTTGAACACTGAAGCTTTCTTT
CASSSDGLNTEAFF
>13|-|TRBJ2-1|TRBV28|few
TGTGCCAGCAGTTGGTACGGACCAAATGAGCAGTTCTTC
CASSWYGPNEQFF
>15|TRBD2|TRBJ2-5|TRBV11-1|few
TGTGCCAGCAGAAGTAGACTAGCGGGGCAAGAGACCCAGTACTTC
CASRSRLAGQETQYF
>13|TRBD1|TRBJ1-4|TRBV7-2|few
TGTGCCAGCAGCTCTGACAGGGTAGAAAAACTGTTTTTT
CASSSDRVEKLFF
>18|TRBD2|TRBJ2-2|TRBV7-2|few
TGTGCCAGCAGCTTATACATAGCGGGAGGAACACGCTCCGGGGAGCTGTTTTTT
CASSLYIAGGTRSGELFF
>14|-|TRBJ2-1|TRBV29-1|few
TGCAGCGGGAGGACAGCAAAGTTTGACAATGAGCAGTTCTTC
CSGRTAKFDNEQFF
>15|TRBD1|TRBJ1-3|TRBV7-9|-
TGTGCCAGCAGGCCACAGGGGTCTAAAGGAAACACCATATATTTT
CASRPQGSKGNTIYF
>13|-|TRBJ2-5|TRBV28|few
TGTGCCAGCAGCGGGCACAAACAAGAGACCCAGTACTTC
CASSGHKQETQYF
>14|-|TRBJ2-5|TRBV14|-
TGTGCCAGCAGCCGGACTTCGCGGTTTTTGGCCCAGTACTTC
CASSRTSRFLAQYF
>15|TRBD1|TRBJ2-2|TRBV27|-
TGTGCCAGCAGCTTATGGACAGGGAATCCCGGGGAGCTGTTTTTT
CASSLWTGNPGELFF
>15|TRBD2|TRBJ2-1|TRBV28|-
TGTGCCAGCAGTTTACCCGGGACTAGCGGGGGAGTGCAGTTCTTC
CASSLPGTSGGVQFF
>15|-|TRBJ2-3|TRBV19|-
TGTGCCAGTAGTACATTAGTATCTCTCACAGATACGCAGTATTTT
CASSTLVSLTDTQYF
>14|-|TRBJ1-2|TRBV6-5|few
TGTGCCAGCAGCAAAACTGGACATCTAGGTGGCTACACCTTC
CASSKTGHLGGYTF
>13|TRBD2|TRBJ2-5|TRBV5-1|-
TGCGCCAGTAGCGGGGGGAGTCAAGAGACCCAGTACTTC
CASSGGSQETQYF
>12|-|TRBJ2-5|TRBV7-8|-
TGTGCCAGCAGCTTACCCGCAGAGACCCAGTACTTC
CASSLPAETQYF
>18|TRBD2|TRBJ2-7|TRBV4-3|few
TGCGCCAGCAGCCAAGACCTTATCGGGACTAGCGGAACCTACGAGCAGTACTTC
CASSQDLIGTSGTYEQYF
>15|-|TRBJ1-5|TRBV6-5|-
TGTGCCAGCAGGTCCGGGACCACAGGTCGCGGGCCCCAGCATTTT
CASRSGTTGRGPQHF
>15|-|TRBJ2-5|TRBV7-2|few
TGTGCCAGCAGCTTAGATGTGGGAAACCAAGAGACCCAGTACTTC
CASSLDVGNQETQYF
>17|TRBD1|TRBJ2-5|TRBV14|-
TGTGCCAGCAGCCCCTACCGGGACAGGGGGCAGAGGGAGACCCAGTACTTC
CASSPYRDRGQRETQYF
>14|-|TRBJ2-4|TRBV27|few
TGTGCCAGCAGTTCGCTCGGGGATGCAAACATTCAGTACTTC
CASSSLGDANIQYF
>16|-|TRBJ1-1|TRBV25-1|few
TGTGCCAGCAGTGAATCAGGTGTAGGGGTGGACACTGAAGCTTTCTTT
CASSESGVGVDTEAFF
>17|-|TRBJ1-5|TRBV7-9|few
TGTGCCAGCAGCTTAGCCATGGGAACAGTGGGGAATCAGCCCCAGCATTTT
CASSLAMGTVGNQPQHF
>14|-|TRBJ2-1|TRBV5-4|-
TGTGCCAGCAGCATCCCTGACCCGGGTAATGAGCAGTTCTTC
CASSIPDPGNEQFF
>14|-|TRBJ1-5|TRBV2|-
TGTGCCAGCAGTCCCGACAATAGCAATCAGCCCCAGCATTTT
CASSPDNSNQPQHF
>10|-|TRBJ1-2|TRBV20-1|-
TGCAGTGCACCTCGAGTTGGCTACACCTTC
CSAPRVGYTF
>15|TRBD1|TRBJ2-6|TRBV19|few
TGTGCCAGTACCAGACAGGGGTTTGGGGCCAACGTCCTGACTTTC
CASTRQGFGANVLTF
>15|TRBD2|TRBJ2-7|TRBV6-1|few
TGTGCCAGCAGTTTTCCGGGACTACCGCCCTCGGAGCAGTACTTC
CASSFPGLPPSEQYF
>16|TRBD2|TRBJ2-5|TRBV7-2|few
TGTGCCAGCAGCTTAGTGTTGACTAGCGGGTCAAAGACCCAGTACTTC
CASSLVLTSGSKTQYF
>14|TRBD2|TRBJ2-7|TRBV28|-
TGTGCCAGCAGTTCGGGGACTAGCGGCTACGAGCAGTACTTC
CASSSGTSGYEQYF
>17|-|TRBJ1-4|TRBV9|-
TGTGCCAGCAGCGTAGGAGCAGCCCCTTCAACTAATGAAAAACTGTTTTTT
CASSVGAAPSTNEKLFF
>16|TRBD2|TRBJ2-3|TRBV5-1|-
TGCGCCAGCAGCTTGGGGTCTAGCGGGAGCACAGATACGCAGTATTTT
CASSLGSSGSTDTQYF
>14|-|TRBJ1-2|TRBV6-6|-
TGTGCCAGCAGCCCCGGGACGGCCTTTGTTGGCTACACCTTC
CASSPGTAFVGYTF
>15|TRBD2|TRBJ2-7|TRBV7-6|-
TGTGCCAGCAGCCCACGGACTAGCGGGAGGTACGAGCAGTACTTC
CASSPRTSGRYEQYF
>14|TRBD1|TRBJ2-5|TRBV6-5|few
TGTGCCAGCAGTTGGACAGGGGCGGAGGAGACCCAGTACTTC
CASSWTGAEETQYF
>15|TRBD1|TRBJ1-1|TRBV18|-
TGTGCCAGCTCACCACGGGGACAGCGGAACACTGAAGCTTTCTTT
CASSPRGQRNTEAFF
>21|TRBD2|TRBJ2-5|TRBV10-3|-
TGTGCCATCAGTCCGGGACTAGCGGGAAGGCTAAAGGACCACAAATGGGAGACCCAGTACTTC
CAISPGLAGRLKDHKWETQYF
>13|TRBD1|TRBJ2-5|TRBV28|once
TGTGCCAGCAGTTTTTCAGGGGGCGAGACCCAGTACTTC
CASSFSGGETQYF